These T cell receptor beta chains were read from a single sample in a study of brain T cells in children with intractable seizures. Using immunoSEQ multiplex PCR, the repertoire was profiled, and TCRdb retains in-frame clones only, with some absent. The repertoire has about 350,000 clones, over 90% of them found once; the top ten carry roughly 5.8%. Material: peripheral blood, obtained more than 4 months after surgery. The receptors were gathered from a boy younger than two with tuberous sclerosis and intractable seizures. Both conserved end residues are part of each CDR3. The order of the fields is D gene, V gene, clone size, J gene, CDR3 protein, CDR3 DNA. The D gene is left open where the match is weak. Some rows mark clone size as missing; the rest say once, few, many or name a class of expanded clone.

D gene: NA
V gene: TRBV19
clone size: NA
J gene: TRBJ1-3
CDR3 protein: CASSILLGNTIYF
CDR3 DNA: TGTGCCAGTAGTATCCTTTTGGGAAACACCATATATTTT

D gene: NA
V gene: TRBV27
clone size: NA
J gene: TRBJ1-5
CDR3 protein: CASAPEGFGSNQPQHF
CDR3 DNA: TGTGCCAGCGCCCCGGAGGGGTTCGGCAGCAATCAGCCCCAGCATTTT

D gene: TRBD1
V gene: TRBV30
clone size: NA
J gene: TRBJ1-2
CDR3 protein: CAWTRSGTDVVGYTF
CDR3 DNA: TGTGCCTGGACCCGATCCGGGACAGATGTAGTTGGCTACACCTTC

D gene: TRBD2
V gene: TRBV11-2
clone size: NA
J gene: TRBJ2-7
CDR3 protein: CASQVREGTYEQYF
CDR3 DNA: TGTGCCAGTCAGGTACGGGAGGGAACTTACGAGCAGTACTTC

D gene: NA
V gene: TRBV30
clone size: NA
J gene: TRBJ2-3
CDR3 protein: CAWKGGVSWTDTQYF
CDR3 DNA: TGTGCCTGGAAGGGGGGGGTTTCTTGGACAGATACGCAGTATTTT

D gene: TRBD1
V gene: TRBV19
clone size: NA
J gene: TRBJ2-1
CDR3 protein: CASSISAQGAGIEQFF
CDR3 DNA: TGTGCCAGTAGTATCTCGGCGCAGGGGGCTGGAATTGAGCAGTTCTTC

D gene: NA
V gene: TRBV7-2
clone size: NA
J gene: TRBJ2-1
CDR3 protein: CASSSFQSSYNEQFF
CDR3 DNA: TGTGCCAGCAGCTCTTTCCAGAGCTCCTACAATGAGCAGTTCTTC

D gene: NA
V gene: TRBV18
clone size: NA
J gene: TRBJ2-4
CDR3 protein: CASEQLAKNIQYF
CDR3 DNA: TGTGCCAGCGAGCAGCTAGCCAAAAACATTCAGTACTTC

D gene: NA
V gene: TRBV6-1
clone size: NA
J gene: TRBJ1-5
CDR3 protein: CASSEMAQPQHF
CDR3 DNA: TGTGCCAGCAGTGAAATGGCTCAGCCCCAGCATTTT

D gene: NA
V gene: TRBV2
clone size: NA
J gene: TRBJ2-7
CDR3 protein: CASSPRVSALRGSEQYF
CDR3 DNA: TGTGCCAGCAGTCCACGGGTCTCAGCCTTAAGGGGGTCCGAGCAGTACTTC

D gene: TRBD2
V gene: TRBV18
clone size: NA
J gene: TRBJ2-2
CDR3 protein: CASSPTSGVNTGELFF
CDR3 DNA: TGTGCCAGCTCACCAACAAGCGGGGTCAACACCGGGGAGCTGTTTTTT

D gene: TRBD1
V gene: TRBV18
clone size: NA
J gene: TRBJ1-1
CDR3 protein: CASSPPGGNEAFF
CDR3 DNA: TGTGCCAGCTCACCCCCAGGGGGTAATGAAGCTTTCTTT

D gene: NA
V gene: TRBV29-1
clone size: NA
J gene: TRBJ1-5
CDR3 protein: CSVGQGGQPQHF
CDR3 DNA: TGCAGCGTTGGTCAGGGAGGGCAGCCCCAGCATTTT

D gene: TRBD1
V gene: TRBV5-1
clone size: NA
J gene: TRBJ2-7
CDR3 protein: CASSPPPTGGHEQYF
CDR3 DNA: TGCGCCAGCAGCCCCCCCCCGACAGGGGGCCACGAGCAGTACTTC

D gene: NA
V gene: TRBV6-1
clone size: NA
J gene: TRBJ2-5
CDR3 protein: CASSEGLGLEETQYF
CDR3 DNA: TGTGCCAGCAGTGAAGGCTTGGGGCTAGAAGAGACCCAGTACTTC

D gene: NA
V gene: TRBV19
clone size: NA
J gene: TRBJ2-5
CDR3 protein: CASNRGGEETQYF
CDR3 DNA: TGTGCCAGTAACAGGGGAGGGGAAGAGACCCAGTACTTC

D gene: NA
V gene: TRBV4-2
clone size: NA
J gene: TRBJ1-1
CDR3 protein: CASSQDRGENTEAFF
CDR3 DNA: TGTGCCAGCAGCCAAGATCGAGGGGAGAACACTGAAGCTTTCTTT

D gene: NA
V gene: TRBV4-2
clone size: NA
J gene: TRBJ1-4
CDR3 protein: CASSQDGAGSSKLFF
CDR3 DNA: TGTGCCAGCAGCCAAGATGGGGCAGGGAGTTCTAAACTGTTTTTT

D gene: NA
V gene: TRBV19
clone size: NA
J gene: TRBJ2-7
CDR3 protein: CASSITGTGSYEQYF
CDR3 DNA: TGTGCCAGTAGTATAACCGGGACTGGATCCTACGAGCAGTACTTC

D gene: TRBD1
V gene: TRBV24-1
clone size: NA
J gene: TRBJ1-5
CDR3 protein: CATSDRTGKPQHF
CDR3 DNA: TGTGCCACCAGTGACCGGACAGGGAAGCCCCAGCATTTT

D gene: NA
V gene: TRBV30
clone size: NA
J gene: TRBJ1-6
CDR3 protein: CACSLETRSPLHF
CDR3 DNA: TGTGCCTGCTCCCTCGAGACACGTTCACCCCTCCACTTT

D gene: NA
V gene: TRBV3-1/TRBV3-2
clone size: few
J gene: TRBJ1-2
CDR3 protein: CASSQPLGYGYTF
CDR3 DNA: TGTGCCAGCAGCCAGCCATTAGGGTATGGCTACACCTTC

D gene: TRBD2
V gene: TRBV7-3
clone size: NA
J gene: TRBJ2-3
CDR3 protein: CASSLGLAESTDTQYF
CDR3 DNA: TGTGCCAGCAGCTTAGGACTAGCGGAAAGCACAGATACGCAGTATTTT

D gene: TRBD1
V gene: TRBV5-6
clone size: NA
J gene: TRBJ1-2
CDR3 protein: CASSLGQGKHYGYTF
CDR3 DNA: TGTGCCAGCAGCTTGGGACAGGGGAAACACTATGGCTACACCTTC

D gene: NA
V gene: TRBV13
clone size: NA
J gene: TRBJ2-3
CDR3 protein: CASSFGTDTQYF
CDR3 DNA: TGTGCCAGCAGCTTTGGGACAGATACGCAGTATTTT

D gene: NA
V gene: TRBV28
clone size: NA
J gene: TRBJ2-1
CDR3 protein: CASSLATEQFF
CDR3 DNA: TGTGCCAGCAGTCTCGCGACAGAGCAGTTCTTC

D gene: NA
V gene: TRBV6-2/TRBV6-3
clone size: NA
J gene: TRBJ2-1
CDR3 protein: CASTPAGAENNEQFF
CDR3 DNA: TGTGCCAGCACCCCAGCGGGTGCTGAAAACAATGAGCAGTTCTTC

D gene: TRBD1
V gene: TRBV19
clone size: few
J gene: TRBJ1-1
CDR3 protein: CASQYEDRVSAAFF
CDR3 DNA: TGTGCCAGTCAATATGAGGACAGGGTCTCGGCGGCTTTCTTT

D gene: NA
V gene: TRBV5-6
clone size: NA
J gene: TRBJ1-2
CDR3 protein: CASSLAGTVRRGYTF
CDR3 DNA: TGTGCCAGCAGCTTGGCGGGGACGGTTCGGCGGGGCTACACCTTC

D gene: NA
V gene: TRBV9
clone size: NA
J gene: TRBJ1-1
CDR3 protein: CASSAGNTEAFF
CDR3 DNA: TGTGCCAGCAGCGCAGGGAACACTGAAGCTTTCTTT

D gene: NA
V gene: TRBV30
clone size: NA
J gene: TRBJ1-3
CDR3 protein: CALGLGGTIYF
CDR3 DNA: TGTGCCTTAGGGCTGGGGGGCACCATATATTTT

D gene: NA
V gene: TRBV21-1
clone size: NA
J gene: TRBJ1-1
CDR3 protein: CASSNRGAPTEAFF
CDR3 DNA: TGTGCCAGCAGCAATCGGGGGGCGCCCACTGAAGCTTTCTTT

D gene: NA
V gene: TRBV18
clone size: NA
J gene: TRBJ1-1
CDR3 protein: CASSWGVDTEAFF
CDR3 DNA: TGTGCCAGCTCATGGGGGGTTGACACTGAAGCTTTCTTT

D gene: NA
V gene: TRBV3-1/TRBV3-2
clone size: NA
J gene: TRBJ2-7
CDR3 protein: CASSPISTGGPYEQYF
CDR3 DNA: TGTGCCAGCAGCCCGATATCGACAGGAGGCCCATACGAGCAGTACTTC

D gene: NA
V gene: TRBV9
clone size: NA
J gene: TRBJ1-2
CDR3 protein: CASSVDFGYGYTF
CDR3 DNA: TGTGCCAGCAGCGTCGATTTCGGGTATGGCTACACCTTC

D gene: NA
V gene: TRBV6-6
clone size: NA
J gene: TRBJ2-5
CDR3 protein: CASGDGQETQYF
CDR3 DNA: TGTGCCAGCGGGGACGGGCAAGAGACCCAGTACTTC

D gene: NA
V gene: TRBV3-1/TRBV3-2
clone size: NA
J gene: TRBJ2-4
CDR3 protein: CASSHGLAKNIQYF
CDR3 DNA: TGTGCCAGCAGCCACGGGTTAGCCAAAAACATTCAGTACTTC

D gene: NA
V gene: TRBV7-9
clone size: NA
J gene: TRBJ1-5
CDR3 protein: CASSLAGFQPQHF
CDR3 DNA: TGTGCCAGCAGCTTAGCGGGGTTTCAGCCCCAGCATTTT

D gene: NA
V gene: TRBV3-1/TRBV3-2
clone size: NA
J gene: TRBJ1-5
CDR3 protein: CASSQDLQQPQHF
CDR3 DNA: TGTGCCAGCAGCCAAGATCTCCAACAGCCCCAGCATTTT

D gene: NA
V gene: TRBV27
clone size: NA
J gene: TRBJ1-2
CDR3 protein: CARRRYGYTF
CDR3 DNA: TGTGCCAGACGGAGGTATGGCTACACCTTC